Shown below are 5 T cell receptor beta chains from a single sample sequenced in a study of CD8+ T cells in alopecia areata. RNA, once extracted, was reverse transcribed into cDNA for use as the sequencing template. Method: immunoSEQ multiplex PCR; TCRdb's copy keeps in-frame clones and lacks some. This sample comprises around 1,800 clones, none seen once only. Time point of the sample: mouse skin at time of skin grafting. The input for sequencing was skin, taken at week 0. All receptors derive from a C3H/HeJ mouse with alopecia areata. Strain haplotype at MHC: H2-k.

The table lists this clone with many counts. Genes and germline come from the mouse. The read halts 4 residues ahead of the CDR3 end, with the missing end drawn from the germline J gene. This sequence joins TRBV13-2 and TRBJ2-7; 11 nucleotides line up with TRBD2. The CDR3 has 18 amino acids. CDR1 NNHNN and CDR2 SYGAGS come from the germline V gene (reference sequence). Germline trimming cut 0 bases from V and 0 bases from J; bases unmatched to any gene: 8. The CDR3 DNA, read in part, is TGTGCCAGCGGTGATGCCAGACTGGGGGGGAGGAGCTCCTAT. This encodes CASGDARLGGRSSY. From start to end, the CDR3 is CASGDARLGGRSSYEQYF.

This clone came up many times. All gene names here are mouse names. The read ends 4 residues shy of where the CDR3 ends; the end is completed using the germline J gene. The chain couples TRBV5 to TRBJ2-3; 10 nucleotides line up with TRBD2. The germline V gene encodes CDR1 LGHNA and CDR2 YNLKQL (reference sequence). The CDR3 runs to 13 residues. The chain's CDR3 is CASSRDWGETLYF. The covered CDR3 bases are TGTGCCAGCAGCCGGGACTGGGGAGAA.

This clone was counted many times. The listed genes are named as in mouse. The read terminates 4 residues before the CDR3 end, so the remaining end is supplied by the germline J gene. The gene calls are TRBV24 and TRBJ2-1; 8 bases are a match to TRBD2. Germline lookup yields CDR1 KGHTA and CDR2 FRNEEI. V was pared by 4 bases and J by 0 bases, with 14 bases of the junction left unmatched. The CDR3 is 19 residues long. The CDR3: CASSRLRDWPTDNYAEQFF. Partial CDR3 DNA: TGTGCCAGCAGTCGCCTCCGGGACTGGCCTACTGATAACTATGCT.

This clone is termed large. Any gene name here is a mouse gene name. CDR3 bases read: TGTGCCAGCAGTATCGCCAGGGGAGGGTCCCAAGAC. It translates to CASSIARGGSQD. The full-length CDR3 reads as CASSIARGGSQDTQYF. This sequence joins TRBV19 and TRBJ2-5, with a weak D call TRBD1 (6 bases). The read comes to an end 4 residues before the CDR3 does, leaving the germline J gene to fill in the end. V was pared by 2 bases and J by 2 bases, with 15 bases between. Germline CDR1 reads FNHDT; CDR2 reads SITEND (reference sequence). The CDR3 has 16 residues.

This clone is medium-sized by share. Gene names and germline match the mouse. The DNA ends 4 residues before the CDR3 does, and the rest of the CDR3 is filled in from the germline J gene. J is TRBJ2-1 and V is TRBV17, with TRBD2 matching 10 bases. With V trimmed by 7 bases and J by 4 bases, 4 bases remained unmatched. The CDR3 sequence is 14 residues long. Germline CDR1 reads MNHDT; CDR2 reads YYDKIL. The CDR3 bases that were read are TGTGCTAGCAAAGACTGGGGGGATTATGCT. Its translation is CASKDWGDYA. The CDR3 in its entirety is CASKDWGDYAEQFF.